This is a list of T cell receptor beta chains from one sample in a study of beta chain features in type 1 diabetes. TCRdb's copy holds only in-frame clones and misses some; the assay was immunoSEQ multiplex PCR. Among about 340,000 clones listed, less than 9.5% were seen once. The sequencing sample was made of central memory CD4+ T cells from blood. These receptor sequences come from a young woman in good health. Both conserved end residues are trimmed from each CDR3.

v_gene: TRBV11-2
j_gene: TRBJ1-5
CDR3aa: ASSFLENQPQH

v_gene: TRBV15
j_gene: TRBJ2-2
CDR3aa: ATSRVGSGSPINTGELF

v_gene: TRBV18
j_gene: TRBJ2-5
CDR3aa: ASSPSQGAIGETQY

v_gene: TRBV7-9
j_gene: TRBJ1-2
CDR3aa: ASSQDNGYT

v_gene: TRBV27
j_gene: TRBJ2-5
CDR3aa: ASSGGASGFQETQY

v_gene: TRBV9
j_gene: TRBJ2-3
CDR3aa: ASSPTGWGTDTQY

v_gene: TRBV18
j_gene: TRBJ2-3
CDR3aa: ASSHIKDHTQY

v_gene: TRBV6-6
j_gene: TRBJ2-7
CDR3aa: ASSLRDRGIYEQY

v_gene: TRBV7-9
j_gene: TRBJ2-5
CDR3aa: ASSLTPATLGAQY

v_gene: TRBV10-3
j_gene: TRBJ2-3
CDR3aa: AISGEGVTDTQY

v_gene: TRBV6-6
j_gene: TRBJ2-5
CDR3aa: ASSYPGTGKETQY

v_gene: TRBV6-5
j_gene: TRBJ2-5
CDR3aa: ASRPEGARTQY

v_gene: TRBV4-2
j_gene: TRBJ1-2
CDR3aa: ASSQEGRFGYT

v_gene: TRBV11-1
j_gene: TRBJ2-7
CDR3aa: ASSLDLRVYEQY

v_gene: TRBV14
j_gene: TRBJ2-3
CDR3aa: ASSQRQAPTDTQY

v_gene: TRBV6-5
j_gene: TRBJ2-5
CDR3aa: ASSALAGFVETQY

v_gene: TRBV7-9
j_gene: TRBJ1-1
CDR3aa: ASSLASFGGTEAF

v_gene: TRBV7-2
j_gene: TRBJ2-1
CDR3aa: ASSLAYVLTGYNEQF

v_gene: TRBV28
j_gene: TRBJ1-1
CDR3aa: ASSLLLGNTEAF

v_gene: TRBV7-2
j_gene: TRBJ2-6
CDR3aa: ASSLWAGAGANVLT

v_gene: TRBV2
j_gene: TRBJ2-6
CDR3aa: ASMRGANVLT

v_gene: TRBV2
j_gene: TRBJ2-7
CDR3aa: ASSGLVEQY

v_gene: TRBV18
j_gene: TRBJ2-1
CDR3aa: ASSPPLRGMYNEQF

v_gene: TRBV7-3
j_gene: TRBJ2-1
CDR3aa: ASSLKGATGSGDNEQF

v_gene: TRBV18
j_gene: TRBJ2-1
CDR3aa: ASSPGIRPNEQF

v_gene: TRBV10-3
j_gene: TRBJ2-5
CDR3aa: AISRIETAGQETQY

v_gene: TRBV5-8
j_gene: TRBJ2-1
CDR3aa: ASSPGTGGYNEQF

v_gene: TRBV18
j_gene: TRBJ2-7
CDR3aa: ASSPPFAAYEQY

v_gene: TRBV7-9
j_gene: TRBJ2-1
CDR3aa: ASSLALPGDEQF

v_gene: TRBV6-5
j_gene: TRBJ1-5
CDR3aa: ASSYSAGGNQPQH

v_gene: TRBV5-6
j_gene: TRBJ2-2
CDR3aa: ASSFWQNTGELF

v_gene: TRBV5-1
j_gene: TRBJ1-2
CDR3aa: ASSPGTDPFRNYGYT

v_gene: TRBV7-8
j_gene: TRBJ1-2
CDR3aa: ASSSEETDYGYT

v_gene: TRBV9
j_gene: TRBJ2-2
CDR3aa: ASSAVLGVHGELF

v_gene: TRBV6-5
j_gene: TRBJ1-4
CDR3aa: ASSYGQHNEKLF

v_gene: TRBV10-1
j_gene: TRBJ1-2
CDR3aa: ASSENRQGEGYT

v_gene: TRBV5-4
j_gene: TRBJ2-1
CDR3aa: ASSLAAGGPGAYNEQF

v_gene: TRBV5-4
j_gene: TRBJ2-2
CDR3aa: ASSLGGRESTGELF

v_gene: TRBV27
j_gene: TRBJ2-7
CDR3aa: ASSWSSRPPYEQY

v_gene: TRBV21-1
j_gene: TRBJ1-2
CDR3aa: ASPGGYGYT

v_gene: TRBV18
j_gene: TRBJ2-5
CDR3aa: ASSPPGQETQY

v_gene: TRBV19
j_gene: TRBJ2-2
CDR3aa: ASSIFNTGELF

v_gene: TRBV4-3
j_gene: TRBJ2-5
CDR3aa: ASSQESSGAEY

v_gene: TRBV4-3
j_gene: TRBJ2-1
CDR3aa: ASSQALTSGRMSEQF

v_gene: TRBV4-3
j_gene: TRBJ2-3
CDR3aa: ASSQTRDRSTDTQY

v_gene: TRBV7-9
j_gene: TRBJ2-2
CDR3aa: ASSSSRLGTGELF

v_gene: TRBV4-2
j_gene: TRBJ2-1
CDR3aa: ASSPTYNEQF

v_gene: TRBV6-5
j_gene: TRBJ2-1
CDR3aa: ASSGWRERNNEQF

v_gene: TRBV7-9
j_gene: TRBJ2-1
CDR3aa: ASSSDGEQF